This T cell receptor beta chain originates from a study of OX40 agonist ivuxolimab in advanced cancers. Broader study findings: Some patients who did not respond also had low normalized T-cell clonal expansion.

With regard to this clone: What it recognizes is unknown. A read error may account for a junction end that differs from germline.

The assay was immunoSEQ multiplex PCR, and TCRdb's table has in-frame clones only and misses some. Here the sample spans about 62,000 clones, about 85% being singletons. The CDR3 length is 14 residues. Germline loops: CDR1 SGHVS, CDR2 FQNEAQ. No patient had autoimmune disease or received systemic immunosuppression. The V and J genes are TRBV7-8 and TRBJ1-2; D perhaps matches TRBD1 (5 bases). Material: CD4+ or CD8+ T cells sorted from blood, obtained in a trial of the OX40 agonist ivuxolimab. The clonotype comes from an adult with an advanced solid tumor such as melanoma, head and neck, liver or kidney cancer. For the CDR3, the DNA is TGTGCCAGCAGCCACCGGGACTGGAACTATGGCCACACCTTC. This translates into CASSHRDWNYGHTF.